Listed below are T cell receptor beta chains from one sample, sequenced in a study of shared clonotypes between healthy human individuals. Measured with immunoSEQ multiplex PCR; TCRdb has only the in-frame clones, and not every one. There are approximately 1.9 million clones in the sample; roughly 95% occur only once, and 1.5% to 2% lies in the top ten. The sequencing sample was made of naive CD8+ T cells from PBMCs. These receptors all come from a man between 18 and 35 years old in good health. Some clones in this sample may be carry-over from other donors' samples. CDR3s include the opening cysteine and the closing phenylalanine or tryptophan. A D gene is named only where the DNA matches it firmly. Size tells how often a clone was seen (once, few, many) or the class of an expanded clone, and some rows leave it out.

clone_size: NA; cdr3_length: 14; d_call: NA; j_call: TRBJ1-1; v_call: TRBV7-9; cdr3_nt: TGTGCCAGCAGCTTAGTGGGTGGGAACACTGAAGCTTTCTTT; cdr3_aa: CASSLVGGNTEAFF
clone_size: NA; cdr3_length: 12; d_call: NA; j_call: TRBJ1-1; v_call: TRBV19; cdr3_nt: TGTGCCAGTAGTGCCAGTGGCACTGAAGCTTTCTTT; cdr3_aa: CASSASGTEAFF
clone_size: NA; cdr3_length: 15; d_call: NA; j_call: TRBJ2-2; v_call: TRBV4-2; cdr3_nt: TGTGCCAGCAGCCAAGCGGAGGGGGGACTCGGGGAGCTGTTTTTT; cdr3_aa: CASSQAEGGLGELFF
clone_size: NA; cdr3_length: 14; d_call: NA; j_call: TRBJ2-7; v_call: TRBV7-3; cdr3_nt: TGTGCCAGCAGCCCTGGGGAGGGGGCCTACGAGCAGTACTTC; cdr3_aa: CASSPGEGAYEQYF
clone_size: once; cdr3_length: 14; d_call: NA; j_call: TRBJ2-7; v_call: TRBV5-5; cdr3_nt: TGTGCCAGCAGCCCTCCTTTAGGGTCCTACGAGCAGTACTTC; cdr3_aa: CASSPPLGSYEQYF
clone_size: NA; cdr3_length: 16; d_call: NA; j_call: TRBJ2-5; v_call: TRBV7-3; cdr3_nt: TGTGCCAGCAGCATTGTCCCCTACCCTTACCAAGAGACCCAGTACTTC; cdr3_aa: CASSIVPYPYQETQYF
clone_size: NA; cdr3_length: 22; d_call: TRBD2; j_call: TRBJ2-1; v_call: TRBV10-3; cdr3_nt: TGTGCCATCAGTGGGCCAAGCGGGACAGGGACTAGCGGGATGAGCACCTACAATGAGCAGTTCTTC; cdr3_aa: CAISGPSGTGTSGMSTYNEQFF
clone_size: NA; cdr3_length: 17; d_call: NA; j_call: TRBJ2-7; v_call: TRBV27; cdr3_nt: TGTGCCAGCAGTTTCTCCACGGGAGAAAAGTACTCCTACGAGCAGTACTTC; cdr3_aa: CASSFSTGEKYSYEQYF
clone_size: NA; cdr3_length: 15; d_call: NA; j_call: TRBJ2-2; v_call: TRBV4-3; cdr3_nt: TGCGCCAGCAGCCAAGATCGGAATAGCGCCGGGGAGCTGTTTTTT; cdr3_aa: CASSQDRNSAGELFF
clone_size: NA; cdr3_length: 16; d_call: NA; j_call: TRBJ1-2; v_call: TRBV7-9; cdr3_nt: TGTGCCAGCAGCCATTTAGGACTGACGACGCCGTATGGCTACACCTTC; cdr3_aa: CASSHLGLTTPYGYTF
clone_size: NA; cdr3_length: 13; d_call: TRBD2; j_call: TRBJ2-7; v_call: TRBV5-4; cdr3_nt: TGTGCCAGCTCCGGGACTAGCGGCTACGAGCAGTACTTC; cdr3_aa: CASSGTSGYEQYF
clone_size: NA; cdr3_length: 17; d_call: TRBD1; j_call: TRBJ2-3; v_call: TRBV27; cdr3_nt: TGTGCCAGCAGTCTCCTTACGCCAGGGGGCTTTCCAGATACGCAGTATTTT; cdr3_aa: CASSLLTPGGFPDTQYF
clone_size: NA; cdr3_length: 12; d_call: NA; j_call: TRBJ2-1; v_call: TRBV7-9; cdr3_nt: TGTGCCAGCAGCTTAGAAGGGTCGAGGCAGTTCTTC; cdr3_aa: CASSLEGSRQFF
clone_size: NA; cdr3_length: 14; d_call: NA; j_call: TRBJ1-4; v_call: TRBV29-1; cdr3_nt: TGCAGCGTTGCGGTGGACAGCACTAATGAAAAACTGTTTTTT; cdr3_aa: CSVAVDSTNEKLFF
clone_size: NA; cdr3_length: 15; d_call: NA; j_call: TRBJ1-2; v_call: TRBV27; cdr3_nt: TGTGCCAGCAGTTTATTGGGGGGACTCTTCTATGGCTACACCTTC; cdr3_aa: CASSLLGGLFYGYTF
clone_size: NA; cdr3_length: 15; d_call: TRBD2; j_call: TRBJ2-3; v_call: TRBV11-2; cdr3_nt: TGTGCCAGCAGCTTAACTAGCGGTAGCACAGATACGCAGTATTTT; cdr3_aa: CASSLTSGSTDTQYF
clone_size: NA; cdr3_length: 13; d_call: TRBD1; j_call: TRBJ2-7; v_call: TRBV6-5; cdr3_nt: TGTGCCAGCAGTTACTCGGACCGGGACAGGGTGTACTTC; cdr3_aa: CASSYSDRDRVYF
clone_size: NA; cdr3_length: 17; d_call: TRBD2; j_call: TRBJ2-3; v_call: TRBV11-1; cdr3_nt: TGTGCCAGCAGCTTAGATACTAGCGGTCCCAACACAGATACGCAGTATTTT; cdr3_aa: CASSLDTSGPNTDTQYF
clone_size: NA; cdr3_length: 14; d_call: TRBD1; j_call: TRBJ1-2; v_call: TRBV6-6; cdr3_nt: TGTGCCAGCAGTCCGCAGGGGGCGGACTATGGCTACACCTTC; cdr3_aa: CASSPQGADYGYTF
clone_size: few; cdr3_length: 13; d_call: NA; j_call: TRBJ2-7; v_call: TRBV2; cdr3_nt: TGTGCCAGCAGTGAAGGGCAGACCTACGAGCAGTACTTC; cdr3_aa: CASSEGQTYEQYF
clone_size: NA; cdr3_length: 15; d_call: NA; j_call: TRBJ2-7; v_call: TRBV27; cdr3_nt: TGTGCCAGCAGTCAGCAGGCCCATTCCTTGTACGAGCAGTACTTC; cdr3_aa: CASSQQAHSLYEQYF
clone_size: once; cdr3_length: 15; d_call: TRBD1; j_call: TRBJ2-1; v_call: TRBV27; cdr3_nt: TGTGCCAGCAGTTTTTCGGCAGGGGGAAGGGATGAGCAGTTCTTC; cdr3_aa: CASSFSAGGRDEQFF
clone_size: NA; cdr3_length: 16; d_call: TRBD1; j_call: TRBJ1-2; v_call: TRBV13; cdr3_nt: TGTGCCAGCAGCTTAGCAGGGCTAGGGACAGGGTTGGGCTACACCTTC; cdr3_aa: CASSLAGLGTGLGYTF
clone_size: NA; cdr3_length: 16; d_call: TRBD1; j_call: TRBJ2-3; v_call: TRBV5-1; cdr3_nt: TGCGCCAGCAGCTTCAGATTGGACAGGGGGGCAGATACGCAGTATTTT; cdr3_aa: CASSFRLDRGADTQYF
clone_size: NA; cdr3_length: 14; d_call: NA; j_call: TRBJ2-7; v_call: TRBV6-5; cdr3_nt: TGTGCCAGCAGAACAGGGCTTACCCTACGGGAGCAGTACTTC; cdr3_aa: CASRTGLTLREQYF
clone_size: once; cdr3_length: 15; d_call: NA; j_call: TRBJ2-1; v_call: TRBV19; cdr3_nt: TGTGCCAGTAGTGCTCAAGGGAGCTCCTACAATGAGCAGTTCTTC; cdr3_aa: CASSAQGSSYNEQFF
clone_size: NA; cdr3_length: 15; d_call: NA; j_call: TRBJ1-4; v_call: TRBV13; cdr3_nt: TGTGCCAGCACCATCCTCGGGGCTTCGAGCGAAAAACTGTTTTTT; cdr3_aa: CASTILGASSEKLFF
clone_size: NA; cdr3_length: 15; d_call: TRBD1; j_call: TRBJ1-1; v_call: TRBV28; cdr3_nt: TGTGCCAGCAGTTTCCCCGACAGGGTGGACACTGAAGCTTTCTTT; cdr3_aa: CASSFPDRVDTEAFF
clone_size: NA; cdr3_length: 13; d_call: NA; j_call: TRBJ2-3; v_call: TRBV27; cdr3_nt: TGTGCCAGTTTCGGGGGAAGCACAGATACGCAGTATTTT; cdr3_aa: CASFGGSTDTQYF
clone_size: NA; cdr3_length: 16; d_call: NA; j_call: TRBJ2-7; v_call: TRBV11-2; cdr3_nt: TGTGCCAGCAGCTCCGTGGGCTGGCCTCCTACCTACGAGCAGTACTTC; cdr3_aa: CASSSVGWPPTYEQYF
clone_size: NA; cdr3_length: 12; d_call: NA; j_call: TRBJ2-7; v_call: TRBV5-1; cdr3_nt: TGCGCCAGCAGCTCGACGGAGGACGAGCAGTACTTC; cdr3_aa: CASSSTEDEQYF
clone_size: NA; cdr3_length: 13; d_call: NA; j_call: TRBJ2-1; v_call: TRBV11-2; cdr3_nt: TGTGCCAGCAGCTCGGGGAACTACAATGAGCAGTTCTTC; cdr3_aa: CASSSGNYNEQFF
clone_size: NA; cdr3_length: 14; d_call: NA; j_call: TRBJ2-7; v_call: TRBV5-6; cdr3_nt: TGTGCCAGCAGCTCGACACTAAAGCGGTACGAGCAGTACTTC; cdr3_aa: CASSSTLKRYEQYF
clone_size: NA; cdr3_length: 15; d_call: TRBD2; j_call: TRBJ2-7; v_call: TRBV7-8; cdr3_nt: TGTGCCAGCAGCTCCGGGACTAGCTTCACCTACGAGCAGTACTTC; cdr3_aa: CASSSGTSFTYEQYF
clone_size: NA; cdr3_length: 11; d_call: TRBD1; j_call: TRBJ2-7; v_call: TRBV18; cdr3_nt: TGTGCCAGCTCCACAGGGGACGAGCAGTACTTC; cdr3_aa: CASSTGDEQYF
clone_size: NA; cdr3_length: 14; d_call: NA; j_call: TRBJ1-1; v_call: TRBV30; cdr3_nt: TGTGCCTGGAGTACGGCAGCTTGGGGGACTGAAGCTTTCTTT; cdr3_aa: CAWSTAAWGTEAFF
clone_size: NA; cdr3_length: 13; d_call: NA; j_call: TRBJ1-3; v_call: TRBV6-1; cdr3_nt: TGTGCCAGCTGGGACCCCCCGGGGAACACCATATATTTT; cdr3_aa: CASWDPPGNTIYF
clone_size: NA; cdr3_length: 13; d_call: NA; j_call: TRBJ2-7; v_call: TRBV5-1; cdr3_nt: TGCGCCAGCAGCTCGACTGGGGCCTACGAGCAGTACTTC; cdr3_aa: CASSSTGAYEQYF
clone_size: NA; cdr3_length: 14; d_call: TRBD2; j_call: TRBJ2-4; v_call: TRBV27; cdr3_nt: TGTGCCAGCAAAAAGAGCGGGGGCAAAAACATTCAGTACTTC; cdr3_aa: CASKKSGGKNIQYF
clone_size: NA; cdr3_length: 16; d_call: TRBD2; j_call: TRBJ2-7; v_call: TRBV5-1; cdr3_nt: TGCGCCAGCAGCTTGGAACGGACTAGCGGGAGCCACGAGCAGTACTTC; cdr3_aa: CASSLERTSGSHEQYF
clone_size: NA; cdr3_length: 17; d_call: NA; j_call: TRBJ2-1; v_call: TRBV30; cdr3_nt: TGTGCCTGGAGTCACCGGACGATATACGGGAGCTACAATGAGCAGTTCTTC; cdr3_aa: CAWSHRTIYGSYNEQFF
clone_size: NA; cdr3_length: 12; d_call: NA; j_call: TRBJ1-1; v_call: TRBV5-1; cdr3_nt: TGCGCCAGCAGCTTCGGGGGGGCTGAAGCTTTCTTT; cdr3_aa: CASSFGGAEAFF
clone_size: NA; cdr3_length: 14; d_call: NA; j_call: TRBJ2-7; v_call: TRBV15; cdr3_nt: TGTGCCACCAGCACTGAGAGGGCCGGGTACGAGCAGTACTTC; cdr3_aa: CATSTERAGYEQYF